The 17 T cell receptor beta chains below were found in one sample sequenced in a study of T cells after yellow fever vaccination. From the 5' RACE reads, TCRdb called clonotypes with MiXCR, one entry per CDR3 protein. The sample has about 550,000 distinct CDR3 sequences, roughly 21% seen once. The source was PBMCs, collected 15 days after the yellow fever booster vaccination. These TCRs come from a young man who received the YFV17D yellow fever vaccine.

The rearrangement uses TRBV14 and TRBJ2-1, with 9 bases matching TRBD2. Germline values: CDR1 SGHDN, CDR2 FVKESK. This CDR3 has 20 amino acids. Trimming removed 6 bases from V and 1 base from J; junction bases left unmatched: 19. The CDR3 DNA reads TGTGCCAGCAGTCCCCGGATTCAGCGGGAGGCCCGGGGGTCCTACAATGAGCAGTTCTTC. It specifies CASSPRIQREARGSYNEQFF.

This chain connects TRBV29-1 to TRBJ2-1, with D possibly matching TRBD2 (5 bases). The CDR3 length is 10 residues. The ends were cut back, 8 bases at V and 9 bases at J, with 11 bases in the middle. Per the germline V gene, CDR1 is SQVTM and CDR2 is ANQGSEA. The CDR3 spells CSLAGSEQFF. CDR3 in DNA: TGCAGCTTGGCGGGTTCTGAGCAGTTCTTC.

The V and J genes are TRBV18 and TRBJ1-1; D is unclear. Trimming stripped 1 base from V and 8 bases from J, with 11 bases between. Germline V gives CDR1 KGHSH, CDR2 LQKENI. This CDR3 is 13 amino acids long. DNA of the CDR3: TGTGCCAGCTCACCACAAGAAGGATCCGAAGCTTTCTTT. Translation: CASSPQEGSEAFF.

The chain links TRBV19 to TRBJ2-5, with D unclear. CDR1 is LNHDA and CDR2 is SQIVND in the germline V gene (reference sequence). The CDR3 runs to 14 residues. Trimming removed 3 bases from V and 3 bases from J, with 11 bases in between. CDR3 sequence reads: CASSILGQKETQYF. The DNA for the CDR3 is TGTGCCAGTAGTATCTTAGGGCAGAAAGAGACCCAGTACTTC.

This chain uses TRBV5-1 with TRBJ2-2; no definite D call. V dropped 4 bases and J dropped 1 base, with 14 bases sitting between them. The CDR3 covers 16 residues. From germline, CDR1 is SGHRS and CDR2 YFSETQ. CDR3 protein: CASSSLGWGNTGELFF. The CDR3 region has the DNA TGCGCCAGCAGCAGCCTTGGTTGGGGGAACACCGGGGAGCTGTTTTTT.

This clonotype turned up a few times. The rearrangement uses TRBV7-2 and TRBJ2-2, with D maybe TRBD2 (5 bases). The ends were cut back, 2 bases at V and 4 bases at J, with 14 bases in the middle. Germline CDR1 reads SGHTA; CDR2 reads FQGNSA. This CDR3 has 16 residues. In DNA, the CDR3 is TGTGCCAGCAGCTTAAAACTCTTTGCGGGCACCGGGGAGCTGTTTTTT. Translation: CASSLKLFAGTGELFF.

In its sample, this clonotype was seen a few times. The chain recombines TRBV7-2 with TRBJ2-7; 12 nucleotides align to TRBD2. Trimming removed 5 bases from V and 5 bases from J; junction bases left unmatched: 7. The CDR3 covers 15 residues. The germline gives CDR1 SGHTA, CDR2 FQGNSA. The CDR3 reads CASSPSLAGGHEQYF. The DNA for the CDR3 is TGTGCCAGCAGCCCCTCACTAGCGGGAGGACACGAGCAGTACTTC.

This clonotype was detected many times. The CDR3 coding sequence is TGTGCCAGCAGCCCGACAGGCCAAGAGACCCAGTACTTC. Protein product: CASSPTGQETQYF. The chain recombines TRBV3-1 with TRBJ2-5; maybe TRBD1 (6 bases). Trimming took off 4 bases at V and 1 base at J, with 7 bases between the two ends. The CDR3 consists of 13 residues. Germline V gene lookup returns CDR1 LGHDT and CDR2 YNNKEL (reference sequence).

This clonotype was seen a handful of times. The gene calls are TRBV7-2 and TRBJ2-1, with 11 bases that match TRBD2. Trimming at V came to 5 bases and at J to 9 bases, leaving 12 bases not matched to a gene. Germline CDR1 and CDR2: SGHTA and FQGNSA. The CDR3 consists of 16 residues. The CDR3 DNA reads as TGTGCCAGCAGCGTACTAGCGGGAGCCGGAGGGAGTGAGCAGTTCTTC. Protein product: CASSVLAGAGGSEQFF.

This clonotype was counted a few times. The chain joins TRBV30 to TRBJ2-7; 9 bases fit TRBD1. Germline V gene lookup returns CDR1 GTSNPN and CDR2 SVGIG (reference sequence). The CDR3 sequence is 12 residues long. V shed 5 bases, J shed 2 bases, and the junction held 1 base outside the gene matches. CDR3 protein: CAWGTGPYEQYF. The CDR3 DNA sequence: TGTGCCTGGGGGACAGGGCCCTACGAGCAGTACTTC.

This clonotype has a handful of counts. The genes are TRBV7-2 and TRBJ2-5; 9 nucleotides match TRBD1. This CDR3 has 16 amino acids. The germline CDR1 and CDR2 sequences are SGHTA and FQGNSA. Trimming cost V 5 bases and J 2 bases; bases outside gene matches: 9. This chain's CDR3 is CASSRTPTGGQETQYF. CDR3 nucleotide sequence: TGTGCCAGCAGCCGAACTCCGACAGGGGGGCAAGAGACCCAGTACTTC.

The chain has TRBV5-1 and TRBJ2-1; D gene uncertain. The V end was cut by 4 bases, the J end by 0 bases, with 14 bases between. The CDR3 extends over 16 amino acids. Germline assignment: CDR1 SGHRS and CDR2 YFSETQ. The CDR3 DNA reads as TGCGCCAGCAGCCCCCCTCCGGCGAGCTCCTACAATGAGCAGTTCTTC. Translation: CASSPPPASSYNEQFF. Full variable domain (missing parts from reference TRBV5-1 and TRBJ2-1): KAGVTQTPRYLIKTRGQQVTLSCSPISGHRSVSWYQQTPGQGLQFLFEYFSETQRNKGNFPGRFSGRQFSNSRSEMNVSTLELGDSALYLCASSPPPASSYNEQFFGPGTRLTVL.

CDR3 bases: TGTGCCAGCAGAGAAACAGGGATCGGTGGGACCCAGTACTTC. Protein sequence: CASRETGIGGTQYF. The chain has TRBV12-3 or TRBV12-4 and TRBJ2-5, with TRBD1 as a possible D gene (6 bases). This CDR3 is 14 amino acids long. V dropped 6 bases and J dropped 7 bases, with 18 bases sitting between them.

This clonotype has more than one count but fewer than ten. The rearrangement joins TRBV27 to TRBJ2-1, with TRBD1 matching 8 bases. Germline V gives CDR1 MNHEY, CDR2 SMNVEV (reference sequence). Unmatched junction bases numbered 6, after V lost 7 bases and J lost 13 bases. This CDR3 spans 11 amino acids. The CDR3 region is CASKGTGRQFF. CDR3 coding DNA: TGTGCCAGCAAGGGGACAGGTAGACAGTTCTTC.

The chain uses TRBV27 and TRBJ2-1, with D perhaps matching TRBD2 (5 bases). The CDR3 spans 14 residues. V gave up 5 bases and J gave up 6 bases, with 14 bases separating them. Germline assignment: CDR1 MNHEY and CDR2 SMNVEV (reference sequence). CDR3 DNA: TGTGCCAGCAGTCCTGGACTCTCCGGCAATGAGCAGTTCTTC. As protein: CASSPGLSGNEQFF.

J is TRBJ2-1 and V is TRBV25-1; 9 bases map to TRBD1. Germline values: CDR1 MGHDK, CDR2 SYGVNS. J gave up 8 bases and V 2 bases, and 10 bases lay outside the gene matches. The length of the CDR3 is 16 residues. CDR3 residues: CASSERRWDRAYEQFF. CDR3 DNA sequence: TGTGCCAGCAGTGAACGGAGGTGGGACAGGGCCTATGAGCAGTTCTTC.

The rearrangement links TRBV21-1 to TRBJ2-1; the table's D call TRBD1 went unverified against the DNA. TRBV21-1 is labeled a pseudogene. The CDR3 is 16 residues long. The CDR3 DNA is TGTGCCAGCAGCAAAGGAAGCGCCAGCTCCTACAATGAGCAGTTCTTC. Translated: CASSKGSASSYNEQFF.